Shown below are 8 T cell receptor beta chains from a single sample sequenced in a study of blood T cell repertoires in COVID-19. Clones were read by immunoSEQ multiplex PCR, and TCRdb kept only the in-frame ones, dropping some. The sample lists over 350,000 clones, 91% occurring once. The sample taken for sequencing was PBMCs or T cells enriched from blood (not recorded which). The receptors here all came from a woman between 40 and 50 years old who had been exposed to COVID-19.

This sequence joins TRBV3-1 (or the pseudogene TRBV3-2) and TRBJ2-3, with 15 bases fitting TRBD2. The trim removed 3 bases at V and 4 bases at J, leaving 11 bases unmatched. Germline V CDR1 and CDR2: LGHDT, YNNKEL (reference sequence). The CDR3 is 19 amino acids. CDR3 sequence: CASSHSILGLAGGADTQYF. Written as DNA, the CDR3 is TGTGCCAGCAGCCATTCCATCCTCGGACTAGCGGGAGGGGCAGATACGCAGTATTTT.

The chain uses TRBV10-1 and TRBJ2-1; tentatively, D is TRBD1 (7 bases). Trimming shortened V by 3 bases and J by 7 bases, and 13 bases separated the two germline ends. CDR3 size: 14 residues. CDR1 and CDR2 (germline): WNHNN, SYGVQD (reference sequence). The CDR3 DNA reads as TGCGCCAGCAGTGAAGGCGGGACAGTAAATGAGCAGTTCTTC. It is translated as CASSEGGTVNEQFF.

The chain uses TRBV7-8 and TRBJ2-1, with 9 bases aligning to TRBD2. V lost 2 bases, J lost 6 bases, and 14 bases stayed unmatched. CDR3 size: 18 residues. Germline V gives CDR1 SGHVS, CDR2 FQNEAQ. CDR3 residues: CASSLLAGGKVSANEQFF. In DNA, the CDR3 is TGTGCCAGCAGCTTATTGGCGGGAGGGAAGGTATCTGCCAATGAGCAGTTCTTC.

This chain joins TRBV7-3 and TRBJ1-2; a weak D match, TRBD1 (6 bases). This CDR3 has 14 residues. V lost 3 bases and J lost 8, with 16 bases in between. In germline, CDR1 is SGHTA, CDR2 FQGTGA. CDR3 amino acids: CASSLGHPAEGYTF. The CDR3 coding sequence is TGTGCCAGCAGCTTGGGACATCCCGCTGAGGGCTACACCTTC.

This chain joins TRBV2 and TRBJ2-1, with 9 bases aligning to TRBD1. V was clipped by 4 bases and J by 4 bases; unmatched bases: 11. CDR3 length equals 17 residues. Germline loops: CDR1 SNHLY, CDR2 FYNNEI. CDR3 region: CASSGEEGQGRYNEQFF. Written as DNA, the CDR3 is TGTGCCAGCAGTGGGGAGGAGGGACAGGGTCGGTACAATGAGCAGTTCTTC.

The chain recombines TRBV6-5 with TRBJ1-5, with D possibly being TRBD1 (5 bases). The CDR3 extends over 15 amino acids. V was trimmed by 4 bases and J by 2 bases, leaving 12 bases between them. CDR1 and CDR2 (germline): MNHEY, SVGAGI. The CDR3 nucleotides read TGTGCCAGCAGTTCAGGGTTACAGCGCAATCAGCCCCAGCATTTT. It specifies CASSSGLQRNQPQHF.

The chain carries TRBV27 and TRBJ2-7, with a possible D match to TRBD1 (5 bases). V lost 6 bases and J 4 bases, leaving 19 bases between the germline ends. CDR3 length: 15 amino acids. Germline values: CDR1 MNHEY, CDR2 SMNVEV (reference sequence). The CDR3 coding sequence is TGTGCCAGCAGGGGAAAAGACAGTGGCGTGTACGAGCAGTACTTC. Protein sequence: CASRGKDSGVYEQYF.

This clone was detected once. The rearrangement links TRBV12-5 to TRBJ2-5, with D perhaps matching TRBD2 (5 bases). In germline, CDR1 is LGHNT, CDR2 FRNRAP. Trimming pared 3 bases from V and 7 bases from J, leaving 9 bases between. The CDR3 is 12 residues long. CDR3 DNA: TGTGCTAGTGGTTTCGAAGAGGGGACCCAGTACTTC. Its protein is CASGFEEGTQYF.